This entry lists 4 T cell receptor beta chains sequenced from one sample in a study of shared clonotypes between healthy human individuals. Assay used: immunoSEQ multiplex PCR; TCRdb lists only in-frame clones, some missing. The table includes about 2.1 million clones, 80% to 95% detected once. Naive CD8 cells lacked CD45RO, underwent positive selection for CCR7 and left out terminally differentiated effector memory CD45RA+ cells. Sample: naive CD8+ T cells from PBMCs. The source is a man younger than 30 in good health. Some clones in this sample may be carry-over from other donors' samples.

This chain uses TRBV10-3 with TRBJ2-1; 12 bases are a match to TRBD1. The CDR3 is 20 residues long. V dropped 2 bases and J dropped 0; count of bases not matched to a gene: 11. Germline V gives CDR1 ENHRY, CDR2 SYGVKD. The CDR3 here is CAISERGQGASAPSYNEQFF. CDR3 DNA sequence: TGTGCCATCAGTGAGAGGGGACAGGGGGCAAGCGCCCCCTCCTACAATGAGCAGTTCTTC.

The V and J genes are TRBV7-8 and TRBJ1-5; TRBD1 matches at 7 bases. Per germline, CDR1 SGHVS and CDR2 FQNEAQ. The trim removed 2 bases at V and 4 bases at J, leaving 5 bases unmatched. The CDR3 extends over 15 amino acids. CDR3 DNA sequence: TGTGCCAGCAGCTTAATGCCAGGGGGAAATCAGCCCCAGCATTTT. Translation: CASSLMPGGNQPQHF. Together with reference TRBV7-8 and TRBJ1-5, the CDR3 gives the full variable domain: GAGVSQSPRYKVAKRGQDVALRCDPISGHVSLFWYQQALGQGPEFLTYFQNEAQLDKSGLPSDRFFAERPEGSVSTLKIQRTQQEDSAVYLCASSLMPGGNQPQHFGDGTRLSIL.

The genes are TRBV28 and TRBJ2-2; TRBD2 might be the D (6 bases). Germline V gene sequence: CDR1 MDHEN, CDR2 SYDVKM. The CDR3 is 15 residues long. Trimming pared 5 bases from V and 4 bases from J, leaving 14 bases between. The CDR3 spells CASSPTGLPTGELFF. The CDR3 DNA sequence: TGTGCCAGCAGTCCGACCGGACTACCCACCGGGGAGCTGTTTTTT. The variable domain in full, with the rest retrieved from reference TRBV28 and TRBJ2-2, is DVKVTQSSRYLVKRTGEKVFLECVQDMDHENMFWYRQDPGLGLRLIYFSYDVKMKEKGDIPEGYSVSREKKERFSLILESASTNQTSMYLCASSPTGLPTGELFFGEGSRLTVL.

The chain has TRBV9 and TRBJ1-5, with a possible D match to TRBD1 (5 bases). CDR1 is SGDLS and CDR2 is YYNGEE in the germline V gene. V dropped 3 bases and J dropped 5 bases, with 12 bases sitting between them. The CDR3 is 14 residues long. The CDR3 DNA is TGTGCCAGCAGCGCCCTTGGAGGGGATCAGCCCCAGCATTTT. This codes for CASSALGGDQPQHF.